This T cell receptor beta chain stems from a study of sequential checkpoint blockade in melanoma. Using immunoSEQ multiplex PCR, the repertoire was profiled, and TCRdb retains in-frame clones only, with some absent. The table records around 9,500 clones, roughly 23% of them present only once. This CDR3 comprises 16 residues. The germline gives CDR1 SGHRS, CDR2 YFSETQ. Trimming cost V 2 bases and J 0 bases, with 12 bases left between them. Treatment denoted: randomized to nivolumab then ipilimumab (arm A) or the reverse (arm B). This receptor was obtained from a human donor with melanoma. The chain joins TRBV5-1 to TRBJ1-3; no clear D gene. Source: tumor tissue (inferred from file names), taken from a patient given nivolumab and ipilimumab in sequence. CDR3 sequence (DNA): TGCGCCAGCAGCTTACCCAGTTCGAGCTCTGGAAACACCATATATTTT. Translated: CASSLPSSSSGNTIYF.